The 11 T cell receptor beta chains presented below share a single source sample, sequenced in a study of Ad26.COV2.S vaccination and SARS-CoV-2 variants. Treatment meaning: 19 received Ad26.COV2.S at low or high dose, single or two shots; five or six received placebo; per-sample allocation not given. Sampling was done on day 63 after the first vaccine or placebo injection. Assay: immunoSEQ multiplex PCR; the TCRdb copy retains only in-frame clones and omits some. The repertoire holds about half a million clones, with roughly nine tenths as singletons. The sequencing here drew on peripheral blood, taken in a trial of Ad26.COV2.S vaccine versus placebo. The receptors originated from a person between 18 and 65 years old who received the Ad26.COV2.S COVID-19 vaccine or a placebo.

The V gene is TRBV28, the J gene TRBJ2-7, with D possibly matching TRBD1 (6 bases). The CDR3 is made up of 18 amino acids. V lost 5 bases to trimming and J lost 1 base, with 24 bases between them. CDR1 MDHEN and CDR2 SYDVKM come from the germline V gene. This chain's CDR3 is CASSTRTWTVSPSYEQYF. Written as DNA, the CDR3 is TGTGCCAGCAGTACACGGACATGGACAGTGAGTCCGTCCTACGAGCAGTACTTC.

The chain employs TRBV9 and TRBJ1-2; maybe TRBD1 (5 bases). Trimming pared 3 bases from V and 2 bases from J, leaving 8 bases between. The germline V gene encodes CDR1 SGDLS and CDR2 YYNGEE. The CDR3 totals 13 residues. The CDR3: CASSADTNYGYTF. CDR3 DNA: TGTGCCAGCAGCGCGGACACGAACTATGGCTACACCTTC.

The chain couples TRBV11-2 to TRBJ1-6, with unresolved D. The CDR3 length is 14 residues. Germline CDR1 and CDR2: SGHAT and FQNNGV. The V end was cut by 7 bases, the J end by 7 bases, with 14 bases between. Here the CDR3 DNA reads TGTGCCAGCACCCAAACACCGGGGAATTCACCCCTCCACTTT. Amino acids: CASTQTPGNSPLHF.

The V call is TRBV6-5, the J call TRBJ1-2; D perhaps matches TRBD1 (5 bases). Trimming stripped 5 bases from V and 4 bases from J, with 8 bases between. The V gene's germline CDR1 is MNHEY and CDR2 SVGAGI. The CDR3 is made up of 12 amino acids. The CDR3 region has the DNA TGTGCCAGCAGTACCCAGGGCTATGGCTACACCTTC. The encoded protein is CASSTQGYGYTF.

The genes are TRBV30 and TRBJ1-5, with 7 bases aligning to TRBD1. Trimming took 3 bases from V and 3 from J; bases not matched to a gene: 8. Germline V gene data show CDR1 as GTSNPN and CDR2 as SVGIG (reference sequence). This CDR3 is built from 15 residues. The CDR3 loop reads CAWSQPGQYNQPQHF. CDR3 bases: TGTGCCTGGAGCCAACCGGGACAGTACAATCAGCCCCAGCATTTT.

This clone appeared a single time. The V gene is TRBV2, the J gene TRBJ2-3, with 9 bases fitting TRBD1. This CDR3 contains 16 residues. The germline gives CDR1 SNHLY, CDR2 FYNNEI. The V gene end was trimmed by 6 bases and the J gene end by 0 bases; junction bases not matched to a gene: 7. CDR3 DNA sequence: TGTGCCAGCAGAAAACAGGGGGCCTACAGCACAGATACGCAGTATTTT. It translates to CASRKQGAYSTDTQYF.

The rearrangement uses TRBV11-3 and TRBJ2-2; a possible D gene is TRBD1 (6 bases). V was trimmed by 0 bases and J by 4 bases, leaving 12 bases between them. The length of the CDR3 is 16 residues. CDR1 and CDR2 (germline): SGHNT, YENEEA. The CDR3 is CASSLEQGVGTGELFF. DNA for the CDR3: TGTGCCAGCAGCTTAGAACAGGGAGTTGGCACCGGGGAGCTGTTTTTT.

This clone was detected once. The CDR3 bases are TGTGCCAGCAGCTTTGGGGACAGGCGATCATATGGCTACACCTTC. It codes for CASSFGDRRSYGYTF. V is TRBV7-8 and J is TRBJ1-2, with 8 bases that match TRBD1. CDR3 size: 15 residues. V gave up 3 bases and J gave up 5 bases; unmatched junction bases: 8. CDR1 is SGHVS and CDR2 is FQNEAQ in the germline V gene.

The chain joins TRBV7-9 to TRBJ2-1, with 7 bases fitting TRBD1. Germline trimming cut 8 bases from V and 5 bases from J; bases unmatched to any gene: 9. This CDR3 is built from 14 residues. CDR1 and CDR2 from the germline V gene are SEHNR and FQNEAQ (reference sequence). The CDR3 loop reads CASPGGTTDNEQFF. The CDR3 DNA reads as TGTGCCAGCCCAGGGGGTACCACCGACAATGAGCAGTTCTTC.

The chain employs TRBV19 and TRBJ2-5, with 10 bases lining up with TRBD1. V shed 5 bases and J 4 bases; nucleotides not matched to a gene: 10. The germline gives CDR1 LNHDA, CDR2 SQIVND (reference sequence). The CDR3 has 16 residues. CDR3 amino acids: CASSLRDRGHGETQYF. CDR3 DNA: TGTGCCAGTAGTCTCAGGGACAGGGGTCACGGAGAGACCCAGTACTTC.

V gene TRBV29-1 combines with J gene TRBJ1-2, with D perhaps TRBD1 (6 bases). The length of the CDR3 is 16 residues. The germline V gene encodes CDR1 SQVTM and CDR2 ANQGSEA. Trimming shortened V by 7 bases and J by 3 bases, and 24 bases separated the two germline ends. CDR3 nucleotides: TGCAGCGCGAAACCCAAGGGCGGGGGCACCGACTATGGCTACACCTTC. Protein: CSAKPKGGGTDYGYTF.